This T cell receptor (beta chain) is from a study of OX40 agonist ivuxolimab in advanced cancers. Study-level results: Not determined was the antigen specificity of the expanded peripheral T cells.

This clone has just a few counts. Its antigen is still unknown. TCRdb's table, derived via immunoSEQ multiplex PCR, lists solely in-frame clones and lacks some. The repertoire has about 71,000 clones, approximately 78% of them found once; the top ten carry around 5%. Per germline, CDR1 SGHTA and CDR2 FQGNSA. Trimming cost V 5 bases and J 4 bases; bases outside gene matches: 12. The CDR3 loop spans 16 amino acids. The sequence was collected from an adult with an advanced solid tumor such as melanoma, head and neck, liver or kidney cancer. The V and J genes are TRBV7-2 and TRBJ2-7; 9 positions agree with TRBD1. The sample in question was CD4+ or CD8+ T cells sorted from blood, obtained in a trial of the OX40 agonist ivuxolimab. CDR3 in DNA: TGTGCCAGCAGCCCCAGGCGGACAGGGGATGCATACGAGCAGTACTTC. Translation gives CASSPRRTGDAYEQYF.